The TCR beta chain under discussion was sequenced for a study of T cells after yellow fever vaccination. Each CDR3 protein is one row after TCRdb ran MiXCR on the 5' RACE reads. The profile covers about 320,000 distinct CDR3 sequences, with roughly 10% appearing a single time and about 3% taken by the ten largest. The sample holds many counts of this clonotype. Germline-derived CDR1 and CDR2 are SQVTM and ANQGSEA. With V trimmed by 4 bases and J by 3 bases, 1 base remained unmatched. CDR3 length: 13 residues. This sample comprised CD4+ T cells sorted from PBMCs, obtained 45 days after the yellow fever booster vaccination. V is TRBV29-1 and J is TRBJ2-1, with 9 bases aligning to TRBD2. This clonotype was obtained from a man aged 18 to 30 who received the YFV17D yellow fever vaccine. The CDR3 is CSVVTSGYNEQFF. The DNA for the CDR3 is TGCAGCGTTGTGACTAGCGGCTACAATGAGCAGTTCTTC.